The 10 T cell receptor beta chains listed next were all sequenced from one sample in a study of OX40 agonist ivuxolimab in advanced cancers. The protocol was immunoSEQ multiplex PCR, while the TCRdb copy is restricted to in-frame clones and leaves out a portion. The sample carries 77,000 or so clones, about nine tenths recorded once. The sequences come from CD4+ or CD8+ T cells sorted from blood, collected in a trial of the OX40 agonist ivuxolimab. Source of these receptors: an adult with an advanced solid tumor such as melanoma, head and neck, liver or kidney cancer.

J is TRBJ2-2 and V is TRBV6-5, with D perhaps TRBD1 (5 bases). The CDR3 has 15 amino acids. Germline V lookup: CDR1 MNHEY, CDR2 SVGAGI. V was clipped by 5 bases and J by 2 bases, with 12 bases between them. The CDR3 bases are TGTGCCAGCAGTATTACAGGACCTAACACCGGGGAGCTGTTTTTT. Its translation: CASSITGPNTGELFF.

This chain joins TRBV7-9 and TRBJ2-6; D uncertain. This CDR3 is built from 15 residues. Germline assignment: CDR1 SEHNR and CDR2 FQNEAQ (reference sequence). Trimming took 5 bases from V and 1 from J, leaving 9 bases between them. The CDR3 loop is CASSRAGSGANVLTF. The CDR3 coding sequence is TGTGCCAGCAGCCGAGCCGGGTCTGGGGCCAACGTCCTGACTTTC.

This sequence joins TRBV15 and TRBJ2-1; 14 bases are a match to TRBD2. Germline V gene lookup returns CDR1 LNHNV and CDR2 YYDKDF (reference sequence). With 1 base clipped from V and 13 bases from J, the junction kept 6 bases outside the gene matches. The CDR3 consists of 15 residues. The CDR3: CATSRGGGLAGAQFF. In DNA form, the CDR3 reads TGTGCCACCAGCAGAGGAGGGGGACTAGCGGGAGCTCAGTTCTTC. The full variable domain, with the rest looked up from reference TRBV15 and TRBJ2-1, is DAMVIQNPRYQVTQFGKPVTLSCSQTLNHNVMYWYQQKSSQAPKLLFHYYDKDFNNEADTPDNFQSRRPNTSFCFLDIRSPGLGDTAMYLCATSRGGGLAGAQFFGPGTRLTVL.

The chain joins TRBV27 to TRBJ2-7; tentatively, D is TRBD1 (5 bases). The V and J ends lost 7 bases and 0 bases respectively, with 10 bases between them. The germline gives CDR1 MNHEY, CDR2 SMNVEV (reference sequence). The CDR3 contains 13 residues. CDR3 region: CASKQGDSYEQYF. The CDR3 bases are TGTGCCAGCAAACAAGGGGACTCCTACGAGCAGTACTTC.

The genes are TRBV11-3 and TRBJ2-3; 7 bases match TRBD2. Germline lookup yields CDR1 SGHNT and CDR2 YENEEA. V was clipped by 4 bases and J by 4 bases; unmatched bases: 11. This CDR3 comprises 16 residues. The DNA of the CDR3 is TGTGCCAGCAGCTACGGGACTACCCCGGAATCAGATACGCAGTATTTT. This translates into CASSYGTTPESDTQYF.

V gene TRBV19 combines with J gene TRBJ2-7; 10 bases line up with TRBD2. The CDR3 totals 13 residues. With 5 bases clipped from V and 3 bases from J, the junction kept 1 base outside the gene matches. From germline, CDR1 is LNHDA and CDR2 SQIVND (reference sequence). The CDR3 spells CASSRTSGYEQYF. The CDR3 DNA sequence: TGTGCCAGTAGTCGGACTAGCGGCTACGAGCAGTACTTC.

This clone was seen a few times. The genes are TRBV2 and TRBJ1-5, with D uncertain. There are 13 residues in the CDR3. V was pared by 3 bases and J by 3 bases, with 6 bases between. Germline values: CDR1 SNHLY, CDR2 FYNNEI. The CDR3 reads CASSDQPNQPQHF. CDR3 bases: TGTGCCAGCAGTGACCAACCCAATCAGCCCCAGCATTTT.

The chain uses TRBV14 and TRBJ1-2, with D possibly TRBD1 on 5 matching bases. Germline CDR1 and CDR2: SGHDN and FVKESK. CDR3 length: 15 amino acids. V was shortened by 1 base and J by 5 bases, with 14 bases between the two germline ends. The CDR3: CASSQGRTGKYGYTF. The CDR3 bases are TGTGCCAGCAGCCAAGGGCGTACAGGAAAGTATGGCTACACCTTC.

The chain combines TRBV10-1 with TRBJ2-4, with D possibly matching TRBD2 (5 bases). V lost 3 bases, J lost 14 bases, and 14 bases lay in between. Germline V lookup: CDR1 WNHNN, CDR2 SYGVQD (reference sequence). This CDR3 spans 12 amino acids. CDR3 sequence (DNA): TGCGCCAGCAGTGAAAAGGAGGCCGGGAAGTACTTC. This gives the protein CASSEKEAGKYF.

The rearrangement joins TRBV5-4 to TRBJ2-6; 7 bases are shared with TRBD1. The J segment lost 2 bases and the V segment lost 5 bases, leaving 4 bases of the junction unmatched. The CDR3 is made up of 15 amino acids. The germline V gene encodes CDR1 SGHNT and CDR2 YYREEE (reference sequence). The CDR3 spells CASRPDRAGANVLTF. In DNA form, the CDR3 reads TGTGCCAGCAGACCCGACAGGGCTGGGGCCAACGTCCTGACTTTC.